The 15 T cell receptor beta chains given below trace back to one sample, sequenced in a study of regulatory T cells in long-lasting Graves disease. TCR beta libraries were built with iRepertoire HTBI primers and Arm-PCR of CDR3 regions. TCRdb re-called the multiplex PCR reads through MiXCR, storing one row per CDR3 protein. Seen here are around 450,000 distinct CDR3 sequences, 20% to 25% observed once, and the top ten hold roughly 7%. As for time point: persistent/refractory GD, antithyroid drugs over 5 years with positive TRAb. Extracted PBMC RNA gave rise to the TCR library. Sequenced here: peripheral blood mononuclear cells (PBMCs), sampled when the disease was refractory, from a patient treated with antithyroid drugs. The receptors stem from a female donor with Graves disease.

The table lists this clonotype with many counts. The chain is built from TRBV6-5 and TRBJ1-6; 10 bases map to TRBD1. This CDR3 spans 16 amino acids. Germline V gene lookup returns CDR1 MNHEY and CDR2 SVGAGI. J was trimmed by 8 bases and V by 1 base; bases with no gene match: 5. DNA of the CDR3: TGTGCCAGCAGTTACTTTCAGGGGACAGGGGATTCACCCCTCCACTTT. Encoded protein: CASSYFQGTGDSPLHF.

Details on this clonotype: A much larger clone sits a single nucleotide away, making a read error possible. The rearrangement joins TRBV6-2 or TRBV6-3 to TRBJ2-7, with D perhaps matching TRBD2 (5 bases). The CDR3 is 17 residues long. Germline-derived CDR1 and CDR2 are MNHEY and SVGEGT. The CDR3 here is CASSYSSTRVHSYKQYF. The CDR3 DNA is TGTGCCAGCAGTTACTCGAGTACGCGGGTACACTCCTACAAGCAGTACTTC.

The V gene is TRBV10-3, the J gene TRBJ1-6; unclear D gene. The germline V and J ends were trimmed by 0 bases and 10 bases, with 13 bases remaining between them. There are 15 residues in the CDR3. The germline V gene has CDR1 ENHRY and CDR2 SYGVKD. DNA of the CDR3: TGTGCCATCAGTGAGTCGATGGTTGGAGGGTCACCCCTCCACTTT. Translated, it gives CAISESMVGGSPLHF.

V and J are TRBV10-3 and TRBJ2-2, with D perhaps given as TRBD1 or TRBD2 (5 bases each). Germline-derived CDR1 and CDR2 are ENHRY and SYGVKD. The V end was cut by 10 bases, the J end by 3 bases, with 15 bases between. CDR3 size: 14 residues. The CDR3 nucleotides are TGTGCCACAAAAAGAGGGGTCGACACCGGGGAGCTGTTTTTT. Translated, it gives CATKRGVDTGELFF.

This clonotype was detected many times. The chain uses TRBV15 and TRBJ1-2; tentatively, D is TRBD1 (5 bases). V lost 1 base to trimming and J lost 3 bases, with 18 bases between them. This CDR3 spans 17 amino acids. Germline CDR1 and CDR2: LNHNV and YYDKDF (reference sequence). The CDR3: CATSRGLKEQADYGYTF. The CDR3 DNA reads TGTGCCACCAGCAGAGGTTTGAAGGAACAGGCAGACTATGGCTACACCTTC.

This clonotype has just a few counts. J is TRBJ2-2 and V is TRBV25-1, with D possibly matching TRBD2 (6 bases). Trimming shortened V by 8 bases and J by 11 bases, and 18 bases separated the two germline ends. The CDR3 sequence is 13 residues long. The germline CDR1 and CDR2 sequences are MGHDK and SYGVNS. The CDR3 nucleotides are TGTGCCAGCGGCGGACTCGGAGGGGCTGAGCTGTTTTTT. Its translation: CASGGLGGAELFF.

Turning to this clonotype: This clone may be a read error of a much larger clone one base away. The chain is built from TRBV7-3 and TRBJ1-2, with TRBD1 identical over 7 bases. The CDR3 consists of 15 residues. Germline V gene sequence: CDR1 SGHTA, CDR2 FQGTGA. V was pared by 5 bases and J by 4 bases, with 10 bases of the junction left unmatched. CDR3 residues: CASSPARGQAYGYTF. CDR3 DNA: TGTGCCAGCAGCCCGGCAAGAGGACAGGCCTATGGCTACACCTTC.

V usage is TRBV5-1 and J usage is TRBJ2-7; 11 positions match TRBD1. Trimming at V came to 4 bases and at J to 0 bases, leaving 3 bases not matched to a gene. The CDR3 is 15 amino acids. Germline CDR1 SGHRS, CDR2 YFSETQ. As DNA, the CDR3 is TGCGCCAGCAGCCGGGGGACAGGGGGCTCCTACGAGCAGTACTTC. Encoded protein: CASSRGTGGSYEQYF.

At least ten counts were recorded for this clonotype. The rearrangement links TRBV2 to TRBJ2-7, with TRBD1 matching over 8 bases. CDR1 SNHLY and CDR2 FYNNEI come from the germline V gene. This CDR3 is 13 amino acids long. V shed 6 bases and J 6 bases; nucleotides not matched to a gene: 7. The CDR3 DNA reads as TGTGCCAGCAGCAACAGGGGGTTAGGCGAGCAGTACTTC. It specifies CASSNRGLGEQYF. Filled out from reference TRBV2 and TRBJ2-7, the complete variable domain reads EPEVTQTPSHQVTQMGQEVILRCVPISNHLYFYWYRQILGQKVEFLVSFYNNEISEKSEIFDDQFSVERPDGSNFTLKIRSTKLEDSAMYFCASSNRGLGEQYFGPGTRLTVT.

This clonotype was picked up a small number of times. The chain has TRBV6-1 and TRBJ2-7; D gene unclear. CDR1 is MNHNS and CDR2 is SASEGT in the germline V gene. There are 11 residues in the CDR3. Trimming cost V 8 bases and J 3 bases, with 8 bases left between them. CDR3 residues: CASVSRYEQYF. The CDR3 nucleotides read TGTGCCAGCGTTTCGCGCTACGAGCAGTACTTC.

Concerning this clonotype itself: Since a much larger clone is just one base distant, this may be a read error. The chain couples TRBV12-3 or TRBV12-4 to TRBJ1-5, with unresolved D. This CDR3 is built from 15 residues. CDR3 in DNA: TGTGCCGGCAGTTTAAGATCCAGGAGCAATCAGCCCCAGCATTTT. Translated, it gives CAGSLRSRSNQPQHF.

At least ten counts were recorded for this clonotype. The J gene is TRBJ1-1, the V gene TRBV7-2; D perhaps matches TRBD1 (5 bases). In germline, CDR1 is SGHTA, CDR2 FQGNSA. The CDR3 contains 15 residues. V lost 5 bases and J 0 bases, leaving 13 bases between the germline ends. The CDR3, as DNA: TGTGCCAGCAGCCGTGGGGGGGGGATGAACACTGAAGCTTTCTTT. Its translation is CASSRGGGMNTEAFF. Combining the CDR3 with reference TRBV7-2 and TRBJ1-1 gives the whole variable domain GAGVSQSPSNKVTEKGKDVELRCDPISGHTALYWYRQSLGQGLEFLIYFQGNSAPDKSGLPSDRFSAERTGGSVSTLTIQRTQQEDSAVYLCASSRGGGMNTEAFFGQGTRLTVV.

CDR3 loop: CASSSLLSGSKSYNEQFF. CDR3 nucleotide sequence: TGTGCCAGCAGTTCTCTCCTCAGCGGGAGTAAGTCCTACAATGAGCAGTTCTTC. The chain couples TRBV28 to TRBJ2-1, with 8 bases aligning to TRBD2. The germline gives CDR1 MDHEN, CDR2 SYDVKM. Trimming cost V 4 bases and J 1 base; bases outside gene matches: 12. This CDR3 has 18 amino acids.

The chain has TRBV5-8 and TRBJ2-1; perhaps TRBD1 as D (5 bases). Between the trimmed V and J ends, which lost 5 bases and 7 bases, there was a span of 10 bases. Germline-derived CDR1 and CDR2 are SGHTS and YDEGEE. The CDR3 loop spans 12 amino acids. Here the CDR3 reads CASSAYRNEQFF. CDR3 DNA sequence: TGTGCCAGCAGTGCTTACAGGAATGAGCAGTTCTTC.

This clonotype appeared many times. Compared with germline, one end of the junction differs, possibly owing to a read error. The chain's CDR3 is CASSPQGATQYF. The CDR3 nucleotides are TGTGCCAGCAGTCCCCAGGGCGCGACCCAATACTTC. The chain is built from TRBV7-9 and TRBJ2-5; weak D call: TRBD1 (5 bases). Germline-derived CDR1 and CDR2 are SEHNR and FQNEAQ (reference sequence). There are 12 residues in the CDR3.